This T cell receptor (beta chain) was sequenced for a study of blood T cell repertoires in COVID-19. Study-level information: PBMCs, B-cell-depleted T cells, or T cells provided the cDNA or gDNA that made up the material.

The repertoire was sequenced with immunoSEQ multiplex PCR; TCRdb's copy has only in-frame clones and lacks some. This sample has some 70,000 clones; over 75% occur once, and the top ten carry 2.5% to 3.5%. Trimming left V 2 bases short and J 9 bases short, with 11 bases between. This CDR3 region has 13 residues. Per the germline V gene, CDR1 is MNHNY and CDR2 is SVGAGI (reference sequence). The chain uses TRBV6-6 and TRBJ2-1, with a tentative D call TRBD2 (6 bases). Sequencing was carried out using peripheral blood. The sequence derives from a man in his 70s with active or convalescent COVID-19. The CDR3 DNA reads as TGTGCCAGCAGTTACAGACCCGGGGGTGAGCAGTTCTTC. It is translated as CASSYRPGGEQFF.